One and the same sample provided the 7 T cell receptor beta chains below, sequenced in a study of blood T cell repertoires in COVID-19. This table comes from immunoSEQ multiplex PCR, and its TCRdb copy is limited to in-frame clones, with some not included. The table lists around 270,000 clones, roughly 88% of them singletons, with 2.5% to 3.5% in the top ten. Sequencing was done on a sample of PBMCs or T cells enriched from blood (not recorded which). The receptors here all came from a woman between 40 and 55 years old who had been exposed to COVID-19.

The CDR3 protein is CASSRGARSPMTQYF. The CDR3 DNA follows: TGTGCCAGCAGCCGTGGGGCCAGATCACCCATGACGCAGTATTTT. The chain is built from TRBV7-2 and TRBJ2-3, with D maybe TRBD1 (5 bases). The germline gives CDR1 SGHTA, CDR2 FQGNSA. The CDR3 is 15 residues long. Trimming took off 5 bases at V and 9 bases at J, with 21 bases between the two ends.

The chain combines TRBV3-1 (or the pseudogene TRBV3-2) with TRBJ2-3; D remains ambiguous. The germline V gene encodes CDR1 LGHDT and CDR2 YNNKEL (reference sequence). V lost 0 bases and J lost 4, with 14 bases in between. This CDR3 spans 16 amino acids. The CDR3 sequence is CASSQDRVGLPDTQYF. For the CDR3, the DNA is TGTGCCAGCAGCCAAGATCGGGTCGGCCTCCCAGATACGCAGTATTTT.

This chain links TRBV28 with TRBJ2-7; 8 bases are a match to TRBD2. This CDR3 spans 14 amino acids. V lost 5 bases, J lost 5 bases, and 8 bases stayed unmatched. From germline, CDR1 is MDHEN and CDR2 SYDVKM. DNA of the CDR3: TGTGCCAGCAGTGCTCCCGGGGGGGCCGACGAGCAGTACTTC. Amino acid sequence: CASSAPGGADEQYF.

This clone was picked up one time. The V and J genes are TRBV27 and TRBJ2-3, with D perhaps matching TRBD2 (5 bases). The V gene's germline CDR1 is MNHEY and CDR2 SMNVEV (reference sequence). The CDR3 is 14 amino acids. With 2 bases removed from V and 4 bases from J, the gap between germline ends came to 10 bases. The CDR3 coding sequence is TGTGCCAGCAGTTTAGGAGGTTGGTCAGATACGCAGTATTTT. It codes for CASSLGGWSDTQYF.

V and J are TRBV27 and TRBJ1-1; 7 nucleotides match TRBD1. Trimming took 0 bases from V and 3 from J; bases not matched to a gene: 7. Germline lookup yields CDR1 MNHEY and CDR2 SMNVEV (reference sequence). This CDR3 is built from 16 residues. CDR3 sequence reads: CASSLSYSRGDTEAFF. The CDR3 DNA is TGTGCCAGCAGTTTATCGTATTCCAGGGGGGACACTGAAGCTTTCTTT.

As for this clone: In the same sample, other DNA sequences code for this CDR3. This sequence joins TRBV6-1 and TRBJ1-3; D call uncertain. The CDR3 contains 15 residues. CDR1 and CDR2 from the germline V gene are MNHNS and SASEGT. The V gene lost 0 bases and the J gene lost 0 bases, with 6 bases spanning the gap. CDR3 loop: CASSEASVSGNTIYF. DNA for the CDR3: TGTGCCAGCAGTGAAGCTTCTGTCTCTGGAAACACCATATATTTT.

V usage is TRBV5-4 and J usage is TRBJ2-5, with D maybe TRBD2 (7 bases). Trimming removed 0 bases from V and 5 bases from J, with 11 bases in between. This CDR3 spans 14 amino acids. Germline values: CDR1 SGHNT, CDR2 YYREEE (reference sequence). The CDR3 is CASSLGGGAETQYF. The CDR3 region has the DNA TGTGCCAGCAGCTTGGGGGGGGGCGCCGAGACCCAGTACTTC.